These T cell receptor beta chains were read from a single sample in a study of CD8 T cells in ankylosing spondylitis. TCRdb itself ran the 5' RACE reads through MiXCR, one entry per CDR3 protein. Of about 840,000 distinct CDR3 sequences in the sample, approximately 10% were seen once. Specimen: blood, either unsorted or a sorted T cell fraction (not recorded which). The receptors here all came from a male donor with ankylosing spondylitis. CDR3s include the opening cysteine and the closing phenylalanine or tryptophan. D genes are given only for firm matches. The listing skips clone size in some rows; elsewhere it reads once, few, many or a size class.

TRBV5-1	TRBJ2-7	.	few	CASRYLPGTAPYEQYF	TGCGCCAGCCGTTACTTACCCGGGACTGCACCCTACGAGCAGTACTTC
TRBV29-1	TRBJ2-3	TRBD2	few	CSVIGLAGPTDTQYF	TGCAGCGTTATTGGACTAGCGGGACCCACAGATACGCAGTATTTT
TRBV2	TRBJ2-5	TRBD2	.	CASSDWTSGSAETQYF	TGTGCCAGCAGTGATTGGACTAGCGGGAGTGCAGAGACCCAGTACTTC
TRBV6-5	TRBJ1-1	.	few	CASSSRFQANRPSNTEAFF	TGTGCCAGCAGTTCGAGGTTCCAGGCTAACCGGCCCTCGAACACTGAAGCTTTCTTT
TRBV29-1	TRBJ2-1	TRBD2	few	CSVATSGEYNEQFF	TGCAGCGTTGCGACTAGCGGGGAATACAATGAGCAGTTCTTC
TRBV4-2	TRBJ2-7	.	.	CASSRGLDSYEQYF	TGTGCCAGCAGCCGAGGACTCGACTCCTACGAGCAGTACTTC
TRBV5-1	TRBJ1-2	.	few	CASSGDILYGYTF	TGCGCCAGCAGCGGGGACATTCTCTATGGCTACACCTTC
TRBV4-2	TRBJ2-1	.	.	CASSQDLGRVRVNEQFF	TGTGCCAGCAGCCAAGATTTGGGCAGGGTAAGGGTTAATGAGCAGTTCTTC
TRBV29-1	TRBJ2-3	.	many	CSVSLQGRADTQYF	TGCAGCGTTTCCTTACAGGGGAGGGCAGATACGCAGTATTTT
TRBV5-1	TRBJ2-3	.	many	CASWRTGRATDTQYF	TGCGCCAGCTGGAGGACAGGGAGGGCCACAGATACGCAGTATTTT
TRBV6-1	TRBJ1-1	TRBD1	.	CATSTPGQGEAFF	TGTGCCACCTCCACCCCCGGACAGGGGGAAGCTTTCTTT
TRBV6-2/TRBV6-3	TRBJ2-5	.	.	CASSFPPWGRETQYF	TGTGCCAGCAGCTTCCCTCCTTGGGGACGGGAGACCCAGTACTTC
TRBV7-8	TRBJ2-1	TRBD2	.	CASSYHRLSGGPYNEQFF	TGTGCCAGCAGCTACCACCGACTTAGCGGGGGGCCCTACAATGAGCAGTTCTTC
TRBV6-5	TRBJ2-1	TRBD2	few	CASSYPEGGWLAGVIF	TGTGCCAGCAGTTACCCTGAGGGCGGGTGGCTAGCGGGAGTAATATTC
TRBV20-1	TRBJ2-3	.	few	CSAPSGTGTDTQYF	TGCAGTGCACCTTCCGGGACCGGCACAGATACGCAGTATTTT
TRBV7-9	TRBJ2-1	.	many	CASSLAQNEQFF	TGTGCCAGCAGCTTGGCTCAGAATGAGCAGTTCTTC
TRBV6-1	TRBJ1-4	.	.	CATSLNLRTVNEKLFF	TGTGCCACCTCTTTAAATCTCAGGACTGTAAATGAAAAACTGTTTTTT
TRBV10-3	TRBJ2-2	.	.	CAISPLPWGGTGELFF	TGTGCCATCAGTCCTTTACCCTGGGGCGGCACCGGGGAGCTGTTTTTT
TRBV5-5	TRBJ2-6	.	.	CASEQGPGANVLTF	TGTGCCAGCGAACAGGGACCTGGGGCCAACGTCCTGACTTTC
TRBV7-9	TRBJ2-2	TRBD1	few	CASTPDREKLNTGELFF	TGTGCCAGCACCCCGGACAGGGAAAAATTGAACACCGGGGAGCTGTTTTTT
TRBV6-1	TRBJ1-1	.	many	CASSPQRGLGTEAFF	TGTGCCAGCAGCCCTCAAAGAGGTTTGGGCACTGAAGCTTTCTTT
TRBV6-2/TRBV6-3	TRBJ2-5	TRBD1	.	CASSYLTGNDQETQYF	TGTGCCAGCAGTTACCTGACAGGGAACGACCAAGAGACCCAGTACTTC
TRBV4-2	TRBJ1-4	.	.	CASSQDLGWGNEKLFF	TGTGCCAGCAGCCAAGATTTGGGGTGGGGTAATGAAAAACTGTTTTTT
TRBV5-1	TRBJ1-5	.	.	CASSSGHTTNQPQHF	TGCGCCAGCAGCTCGGGACATACTACCAATCAGCCCCAGCATTTT
TRBV7-2	TRBJ1-2	.	.	CASSLNGLDYGYTF	TGTGCCAGCAGCTTAAATGGTCTAGACTATGGCTACACCTTC
TRBV6-2/TRBV6-3	TRBJ2-1	.	few	CASSYLKRNNEQFF	TGTGCCAGCAGTTACCTTAAGCGGAACAATGAGCAGTTCTTC
TRBV7-2	TRBJ2-1	.	few	CASSLSSVNEQFF	TGTGCCAGCAGCTTATCTAGCGTCAATGAGCAGTTCTTC
TRBV5-1	TRBJ1-1	.	few	CASSLVGLLNTEAFF	TGCGCCAGCAGCTTGGTTGGGTTATTGAACACTGAAGCTTTCTTT
TRBV20-1	TRBJ2-5	TRBD2	few	CSAAGPGLAGGIQETQYF	TGCAGTGCGGCCGGCCCGGGACTAGCGGGAGGGATCCAAGAGACCCAGTACTTC
TRBV25-1	TRBJ1-6	.	few	CASSQVGHSPLHF	TGTGCCAGCAGTCAGGTTGGTCATTCACCCCTCCACTTT
TRBV5-1	TRBJ2-5	.	few	CASGFEGETQYF	TGCGCCAGTGGCTTCGAAGGAGAGACCCAGTACTTC
TRBV7-8	TRBJ2-7	.	few	CASSSRRFGGWRFGEQYF	TGTGCCAGCAGCTCCAGGAGATTTGGGGGGTGGCGGTTTGGCGAGCAGTACTTC
TRBV18	TRBJ1-1	.	few	CASSRPPPGTEAFF	TGTGCCAGCTCACGCCCCCCGCCGGGCACTGAAGCTTTCTTT
TRBV6-2/TRBV6-3	TRBJ2-1	TRBD2	few	CASSYSTSGPLNEQFF	TGTGCCAGCAGTTACTCGACTAGCGGGCCTCTCAATGAGCAGTTCTTC
TRBV12-3/TRBV12-4	TRBJ2-2	.	.	CASSGLDTGELFF	TGTGCCAGCAGTGGTCTGGACACCGGGGAGCTGTTTTTT
TRBV7-2	TRBJ1-5	.	few	CASSLGAGPSPQHF	TGTGCCAGCAGCTTAGGGGCCGGTCCGTCGCCCCAGCATTTT
TRBV29-1	TRBJ2-2	TRBD2	many	CSVGTSGGFPGELFF	TGCAGCGTTGGGACTAGCGGGGGTTTCCCCGGGGAGCTGTTTTTT
TRBV11-1	TRBJ2-3	.	.	CASSRRDKTDTQYF	TGTGCCAGCAGCAGACGGGACAAAACAGATACGCAGTATTTT
TRBV29-1	TRBJ2-7	TRBD2	few	CSVRRGLAGAEQYF	TGCAGCGTTCGACGGGGACTAGCGGGGGCCGAGCAGTACTTC
TRBV7-7	TRBJ2-7	.	.	CASSQSPRGEQYF	TGTGCTAGCAGCCAAAGCCCCAGGGGAGAGCAGTACTTC
TRBV7-9	TRBJ1-1	.	few	CASSLVSGGKDAEAFF	TGTGCCAGCAGCTTAGTTTCCGGGGGGAAGGACGCTGAAGCTTTCTTT
TRBV5-1	TRBJ2-5	TRBD1	.	CASSLGQGPRGETQYF	TGCGCCAGCAGCTTGGGACAGGGTCCGCGTGGGGAGACCCAGTACTTC
TRBV7-2	TRBJ2-6	.	many	CASSLYGRTGANVLTF	TGTGCCAGCAGCTTATACGGGCGTACTGGGGCCAACGTCCTGACTTTC
TRBV7-2	TRBJ1-1	.	few	CASSRRLSNTEAFF	TGTGCCAGCAGCCGCCGTCTCAGTAACACTGAAGCTTTCTTT
TRBV24-1	TRBJ2-3	.	few	CATSVSGTQYF	TGTGCCACCAGTGTCAGCGGTACGCAGTATTTT
TRBV18	TRBJ2-7	.	few	CASSDNTGDEQYF	TGTGCCAGCTCGGATAACACGGGGGACGAGCAGTACTTC
TRBV9	TRBJ2-5	TRBD2	few	CASSVGLAGDGGETQYF	TGTGCCAGCAGCGTAGGTTTGGCGGGAGACGGGGGAGAGACCCAGTACTTC
TRBV4-3	TRBJ1-5	.	many	CASSQDIGSRSQPQHF	TGCGCCAGCAGCCAAGATATAGGCAGTAGGAGCCAGCCCCAGCATTTT
TRBV6-1	TRBJ1-1	TRBD1	.	CASSERQGSTEAFF	TGTGCCAGCAGTGAAAGACAGGGGTCCACTGAAGCTTTCTTT
TRBV10-3	TRBJ1-1	TRBD1	.	CATNPGQGTHTEAFF	TGTGCCACCAACCCGGGACAGGGCACGCACACTGAAGCTTTCTTT
TRBV12-3/TRBV12-4	TRBJ1-4	.	.	CASSWFIHNEKLFF	TGTGCCAGCAGTTGGTTTATCCATAATGAAAAACTGTTTTTT
TRBV9	TRBJ2-1	TRBD1	.	CASSVAPQGARGNEQFF	TGTGCCAGCAGCGTAGCCCCCCAGGGGGCGAGAGGGAATGAGCAGTTCTTC
TRBV9	TRBJ1-2	.	.	CASTSNYGYTF	TGTGCCAGCACCAGTAACTATGGCTACACCTTC
TRBV7-2	TRBJ2-5	.	few	CASSFGGGEETQYF	TGTGCCAGCAGCTTTGGAGGGGGAGAGGAGACCCAGTACTTC